This T cell receptor beta chain was sequenced during a study of cytomegalovirus exposure and HLA in healthy donors. Turning to the study itself: The roughly 130 validation repertoires were reported in a later analysis to have been generated on the same platform as the approximately 700 first-cohort repertoires.

Some clones are missing from TCRdb's copy, which holds only in-frame ones; the method was immunoSEQ multiplex PCR. The table includes 200,000 or so clones, around nine tenths detected once. This clone was counted a few times. Its antigen is not known. While the first cohort had 600 to 800 subjects, the donors belonged to the separate validation cohort of about 120 subjects. Notes on the study in general: The tendency of first-cohort TCR clusters to co-occur in the 120 or so validation repertoires emerged from a later analysis.

Trimming took off 2 bases at V and 1 base at J, with 2 bases between the two ends. The CDR3 totals 11 residues. Germline values: CDR1 SQVTM, CDR2 ANQGSEA. Sequenced input: PBMCs. The clonotype was recovered from a woman aged 18-35 years in good health and CMV-seronegative. J is TRBJ1-1 and V is TRBV29-1; no reliable D call. This CDR3 reads CSVEQNTEAFF. DNA of the CDR3: TGCAGCGTTGAACAGAACACTGAAGCTTTCTTT. The whole variable domain, filled in from reference TRBV29-1 and TRBJ1-1, reads SAVISQKPSRDICQRGTSLTIQCQVDSQVTMMFWYRQQPGQSLTLIATANQGSEATYESGFVIDKFPISRPNLTFSTLTVSNMSPEDSSIYLCSVEQNTEAFFGQGTRLTVV.